Sequencing of this T cell receptor (beta chain) was carried out in a study of T cells in Graves' hyperthyroidism and ophthalmopathy. V lost 7 bases and J 9 bases, leaving 7 bases between the germline ends. CDR1 DFQATT and CDR2 SNEGSKA come from the germline V gene (reference sequence). CDR3 length equals 9 residues. This clonotype was seen repeatedly, ten times or more. Its specificity is unknown. Amplified TCR beta CDR3 regions came from RNA transcripts. Researchers ran a first-round RT-PCR on the TCR CDR3 using the HTBI primer set. From the multiplex PCR reads, TCRdb called clonotypes with MiXCR, one entry per CDR3 protein. The sample consists of fewer than 750,000 distinct CDR3 sequences, about 43% of them appearing once. Exclusion followed for patients with uncontrolled infection, other autoimmune disease, pregnancy or lactation. Study-wide points: Ophthalmopathy and stable hyperthyroidism were separated by a 13 V-J model.

The TCR was taken from a woman in her late teens or twenties with Graves' hyperthyroidism. V gene TRBV20-1 combines with J gene TRBJ1-5; D remains unclear. The specimen sequenced was peripheral blood or thyroid tissue (not recorded which). CDR3 coding DNA: TGCAGTGTAAGACCGCCCCAGCATTTT. Protein: CSVRPPQHF.